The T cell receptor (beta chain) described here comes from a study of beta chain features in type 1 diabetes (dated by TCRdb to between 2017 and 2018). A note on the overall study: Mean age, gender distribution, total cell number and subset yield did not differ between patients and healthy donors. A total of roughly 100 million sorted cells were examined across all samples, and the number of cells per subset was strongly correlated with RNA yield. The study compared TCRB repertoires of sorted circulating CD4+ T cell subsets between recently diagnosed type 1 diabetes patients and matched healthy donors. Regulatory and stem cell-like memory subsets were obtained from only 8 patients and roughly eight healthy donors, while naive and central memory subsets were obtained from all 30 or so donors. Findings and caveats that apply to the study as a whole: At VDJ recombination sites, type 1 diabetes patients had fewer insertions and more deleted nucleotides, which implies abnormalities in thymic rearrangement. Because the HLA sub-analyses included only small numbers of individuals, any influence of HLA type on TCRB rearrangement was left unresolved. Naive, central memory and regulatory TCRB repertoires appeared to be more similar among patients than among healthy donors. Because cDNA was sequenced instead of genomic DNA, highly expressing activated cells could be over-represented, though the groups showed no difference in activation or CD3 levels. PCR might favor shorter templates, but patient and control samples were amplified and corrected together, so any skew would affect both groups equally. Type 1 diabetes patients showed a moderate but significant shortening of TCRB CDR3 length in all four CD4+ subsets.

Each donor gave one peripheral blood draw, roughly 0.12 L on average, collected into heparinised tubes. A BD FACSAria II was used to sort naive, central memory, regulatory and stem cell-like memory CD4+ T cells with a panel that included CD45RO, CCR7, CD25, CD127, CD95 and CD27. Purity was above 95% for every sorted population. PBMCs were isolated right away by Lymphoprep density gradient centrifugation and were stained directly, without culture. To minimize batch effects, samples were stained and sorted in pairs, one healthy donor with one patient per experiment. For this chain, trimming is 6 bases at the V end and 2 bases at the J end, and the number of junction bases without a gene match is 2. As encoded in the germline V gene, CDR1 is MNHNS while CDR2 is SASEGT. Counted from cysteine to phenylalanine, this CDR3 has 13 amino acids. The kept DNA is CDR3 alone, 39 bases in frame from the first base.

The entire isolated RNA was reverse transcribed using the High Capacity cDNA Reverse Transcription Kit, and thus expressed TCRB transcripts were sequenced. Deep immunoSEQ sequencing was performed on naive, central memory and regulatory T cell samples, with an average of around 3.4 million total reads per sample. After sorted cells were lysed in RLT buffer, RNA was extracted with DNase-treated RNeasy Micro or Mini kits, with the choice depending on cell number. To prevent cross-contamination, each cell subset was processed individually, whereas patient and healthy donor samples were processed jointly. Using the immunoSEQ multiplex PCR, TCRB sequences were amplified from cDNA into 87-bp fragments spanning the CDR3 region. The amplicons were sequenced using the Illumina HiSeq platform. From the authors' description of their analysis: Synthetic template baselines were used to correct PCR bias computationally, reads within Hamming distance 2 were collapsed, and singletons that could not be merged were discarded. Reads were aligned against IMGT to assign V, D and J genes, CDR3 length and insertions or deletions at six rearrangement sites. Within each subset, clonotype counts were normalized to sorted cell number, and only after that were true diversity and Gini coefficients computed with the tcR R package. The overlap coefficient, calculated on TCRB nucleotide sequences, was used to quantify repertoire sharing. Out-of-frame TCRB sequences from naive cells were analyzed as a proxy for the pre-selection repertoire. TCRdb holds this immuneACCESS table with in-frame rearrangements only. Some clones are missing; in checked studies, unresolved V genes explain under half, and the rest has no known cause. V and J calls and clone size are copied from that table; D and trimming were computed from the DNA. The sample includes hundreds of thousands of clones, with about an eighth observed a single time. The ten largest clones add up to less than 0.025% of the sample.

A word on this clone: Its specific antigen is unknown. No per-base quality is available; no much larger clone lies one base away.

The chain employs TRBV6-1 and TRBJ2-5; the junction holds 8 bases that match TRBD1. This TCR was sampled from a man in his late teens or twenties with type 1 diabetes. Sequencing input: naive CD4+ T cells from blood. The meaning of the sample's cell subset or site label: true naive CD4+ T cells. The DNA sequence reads TGTGCCAGCAGAAACAGGGGGCAAGAGACCCAGTACTTC. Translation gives CASRNRGQETQYF.